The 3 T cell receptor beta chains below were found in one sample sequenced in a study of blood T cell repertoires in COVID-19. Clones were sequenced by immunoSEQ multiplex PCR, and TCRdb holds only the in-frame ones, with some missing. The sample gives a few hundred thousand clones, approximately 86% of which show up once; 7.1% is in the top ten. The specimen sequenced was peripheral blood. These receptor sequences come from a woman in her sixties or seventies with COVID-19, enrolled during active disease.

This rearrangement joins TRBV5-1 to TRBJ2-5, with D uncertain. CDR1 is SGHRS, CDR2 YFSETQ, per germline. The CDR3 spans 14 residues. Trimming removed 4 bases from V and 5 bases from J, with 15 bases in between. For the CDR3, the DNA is TGCGCCAGCAGCCAGGCGCGTCTGGTGGAGACCCAGTACTTC. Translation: CASSQARLVETQYF.

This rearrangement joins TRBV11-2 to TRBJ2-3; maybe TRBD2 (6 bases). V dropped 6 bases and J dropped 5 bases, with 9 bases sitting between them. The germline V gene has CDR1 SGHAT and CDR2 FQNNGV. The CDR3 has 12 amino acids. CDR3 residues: CASRAEGDTQYF. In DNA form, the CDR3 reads TGTGCCAGCAGGGCGGAGGGAGATACGCAGTATTTT.

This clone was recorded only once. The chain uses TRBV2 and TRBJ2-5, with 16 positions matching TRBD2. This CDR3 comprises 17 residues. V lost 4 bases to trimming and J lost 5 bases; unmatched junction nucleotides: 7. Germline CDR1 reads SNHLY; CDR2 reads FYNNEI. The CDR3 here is CASSAGTSGGAWETQYF. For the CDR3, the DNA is TGTGCCAGCAGTGCCGGGACTAGCGGGGGGGCGTGGGAGACCCAGTACTTC.